This TCR beta chain was documented in a study of blood T cell repertoires in COVID-19. The CDR3 has 15 residues. Germline trimming cut 3 bases from V and 8 bases from J; bases unmatched to any gene: 6. Germline V CDR1 and CDR2: KGHSH, LQKENI. Assay used: immunoSEQ multiplex PCR; TCRdb lists only in-frame clones, some missing. The data show roughly 400,000 clones, 70% to 90% seen once. This chain joins TRBV18 and TRBJ1-6; 8 bases align to TRBD1. This TCR derives from a young woman who had been exposed to COVID-19. Sequenced input: PBMCs or T cells enriched from blood (not recorded which). CDR3 region: CASSPRADRDSPLHF. DNA for the CDR3: TGTGCCAGCTCACCGCGCGCGGACAGGGATTCACCCCTCCACTTT.